A selection of T cell receptor beta chains follows, all from one sample in a study of cytotoxic CD8 clonotypes in ibrutinib-treated CLL. Clones were sequenced by immunoSEQ multiplex PCR, and TCRdb holds only the in-frame ones, with some missing. The sample shows approximately 190,000 clones, roughly three quarters of them seen only once. Here the sequenced sample was PBMCs, taken after 12 months of ibrutinib treatment. The receptors were gathered from a human donor with chronic lymphocytic leukemia. Each CDR3 is given with its conserved first and last residue. D genes are given only for firm matches. Clone sizes are given selectively: once, few, many, or a class where the clone is expanded.

clone_size j_call d_call v_call cdr3_aa cdr3_nt
. TRBJ2-3 TRBD2 TRBV15 CATSSGLAGAETQYF TGTGCCACCAGTTCCGGACTAGCGGGGGCGGAGACGCAGTATTTT
. TRBJ2-3 . TRBV7-2 CASSLLALGSDTQYF TGTGCCAGCAGCTTATTGGCCCTGGGGTCAGATACGCAGTATTTT
. TRBJ2-3 TRBD2 TRBV7-2 CASSLLAGAVDTQYF TGTGCCAGCAGCTTACTAGCGGGAGCAGTAGATACGCAGTATTTT
. TRBJ2-3 TRBD2 TRBV4-3 CASSQVWVAGPDTQYF TGCGCCAGCAGCCAAGTGTGGGTAGCGGGTCCAGATACGCAGTATTTT
. TRBJ2-3 TRBD2 TRBV28 CASSLALAGADTQYF TGTGCCAGCAGTTTGGCCCTAGCGGGAGCAGATACGCAGTATTTT
. TRBJ2-1 . TRBV4-2 CASSQVAENSYNEQFF TGTGCCAGCAGCCAAGTTGCAGAAAACTCCTACAATGAGCAGTTCTTC
. TRBJ2-1 . TRBV4-3 CASSPKFPFFYNEQFF TGCGCCAGCAGCCCTAAGTTCCCCTTTTTCTACAATGAGCAGTTCTTC
. TRBJ2-7 . TRBV9 CASSVPGRGHEQYF TGTGCCAGCAGCGTTCCCGGGAGAGGCCACGAGCAGTACTTC
. TRBJ2-7 . TRBV5-1 CASTRGQGRDEQYF TGCGCCAGCACCAGAGGGCAGGGACGGGACGAGCAGTACTTC
. TRBJ1-2 . TRBV27 CASNPPQAWNTIKSWHGYTF TGTGCCAGCAACCCACCCCAGGCCTGGAATACAATAAAAAGTTGGCATGGCTACACCTTC
. TRBJ2-1 . TRBV9 CASSVGGQSYNEQFF TGTGCCAGCAGCGTAGGGGGACAAAGTTACAATGAGCAGTTCTTC
. TRBJ2-3 . TRBV4-3 CASSQEGGSTQYF TGCGCCAGCAGCCAAGAAGGAGGGAGTACGCAGTATTTT
. TRBJ2-3 . TRBV18 CASSPEKVTDTQYF TGTGCCAGCTCACCAGAGAAGGTCACAGATACGCAGTATTTT
. TRBJ1-4 . TRBV18 CASSPGKTNEKLFF TGTGCCAGCTCACCAGGGAAGACTAATGAAAAACTGTTTTTT
few TRBJ2-2 TRBD2 TRBV30 CAWAGGLNTGELFF TGTGCCTGGGCCGGGGGGTTGAACACCGGGGAGCTGTTTTTT
. TRBJ2-1 . TRBV30 CAWGKGGAYNEQFF TGTGCCTGGGGAAAAGGGGGAGCCTACAATGAGCAGTTCTTC
. TRBJ2-5 . TRBV7-2 CASSLSAGGWETQYF TGTGCCAGCAGCTTAAGTGCCGGAGGGTGGGAGACCCAGTACTTC
. TRBJ2-7 . TRBV5-6 CASSLEGLHEQYF TGTGCCAGCAGCTTGGAGGGGTTGCACGAGCAGTACTTC
once TRBJ1-2 . TRBV5-4 CASSGRDLQMSGGYTF TGTGCCAGCAGCGGCCGGGACCTACAGATGTCGGGAGGCTACACCTTC
. TRBJ2-1 TRBD2 TRBV30 CAWRKGLAGKSEQFF TGTGCCTGGAGGAAGGGACTAGCGGGGAAATCTGAGCAGTTCTTC
. TRBJ1-2 . TRBV30 CAWSVPGTHYGYTF TGTGCCTGGAGTGTACCCGGGACTCACTATGGCTACACCTTC
. TRBJ2-1 TRBD1 TRBV9 CASSAVQGNEQFF TGTGCCAGCAGCGCCGTACAGGGGAATGAGCAGTTCTTC
. TRBJ1-1 . TRBV15 CATSLKLADTEAFF TGTGCCACCAGCCTCAAATTAGCGGACACTGAAGCTTTCTTT
. TRBJ2-2 TRBD2 TRBV7-2 CASSFVGLAGYTGELFF TGTGCCAGCAGCTTCGTTGGACTAGCGGGATACACCGGGGAGCTGTTTTTT
. TRBJ2-1 TRBD1 TRBV9 CASSVRDSQFFSYNEQFF TGTGCCAGCAGCGTCCGGGACAGCCAATTTTTCTCCTACAATGAGCAGTTCTTC
few TRBJ2-7 TRBD1 TRBV15 CATSRGGQGAWEQYF TGTGCCACCAGCAGGGGTGGACAGGGGGCTTGGGAGCAGTACTTC
. TRBJ2-7 TRBD1 TRBV28 CATKTGAAYEQYF TGTGCCACCAAGACAGGGGCAGCCTACGAGCAGTACTTC
few TRBJ1-1 . TRBV5-1 CASSLEGVRTEAFF TGCGCCAGCAGCTTGGAGGGCGTAAGGACTGAAGCTTTCTTT
. TRBJ2-3 TRBD2 TRBV10-3 CAISQREGNTDTQYF TGTGCCATCAGTCAGCGGGAGGGAAACACAGATACGCAGTATTTT
. TRBJ2-2 TRBD1 TRBV7-9 CASSRGQGGTGELFF TGTGCCAGCAGCCGTGGACAGGGTGGGACCGGGGAGCTGTTTTTT
. TRBJ2-7 . TRBV6-1 CATMTVSYEQYF TGTGCCACCATGACAGTCTCCTACGAGCAGTACTTC